Listed below are T cell receptor beta chains from one sample, sequenced in a study of cytomegalovirus exposure and HLA in healthy donors. Clones were read by immunoSEQ multiplex PCR, and TCRdb kept only the in-frame ones, dropping some. This sample yields roughly 200,000 clones, of which 70% are seen a single time; less than 3% belongs to the top ten. The sample was PBMCs. The receptors originated from a man aged 40-49 years in good health and CMV-seropositive. The CDR3 runs from the conserved cysteine through the conserved F or W. The D gene is left open where the match is weak. Clone size is stated in some rows and not others, as once, few, many or a class when expanded.

d_gene: .; j_gene: TRBJ1-6; v_gene: TRBV4-1; abundance: .; CDR3aa: CASSQDGAGAVSPLHF; CDR3nt: TGCGCCAGCAGCCAAGATGGCGCAGGGGCGGTCTCACCCCTCCACTTT
d_gene: .; j_gene: TRBJ1-1; v_gene: TRBV5-8; abundance: few; CDR3aa: CASSSRGAFF; CDR3nt: TGTGCCAGCAGCTCCCGGGGAGCTTTCTTT
d_gene: TRBD1; j_gene: TRBJ1-6; v_gene: TRBV15; abundance: .; CDR3aa: CATSQYTGVNSPLHF; CDR3nt: TGTGCCACCAGCCAATATACAGGGGTTAATTCACCCCTCCACTTT
d_gene: TRBD1; j_gene: TRBJ2-7; v_gene: TRBV7-8; abundance: .; CDR3aa: CASSLEQTGIDEQYF; CDR3nt: TGTGCCAGCAGCTTAGAACAGACAGGGATCGACGAGCAGTACTTC
d_gene: .; j_gene: TRBJ2-2; v_gene: TRBV5-1; abundance: .; CDR3aa: CASSLGAGAGELFF; CDR3nt: TGCGCCAGCAGCTTAGGGGCTGGGGCCGGGGAGCTGTTTTTT
d_gene: .; j_gene: TRBJ2-7; v_gene: TRBV5-1; abundance: few; CDR3aa: CASSLRRSYEQYF; CDR3nt: TGCGCCAGCAGCTTGCGCAGATCCTACGAGCAGTACTTC
d_gene: .; j_gene: TRBJ2-2; v_gene: TRBV7-6; abundance: .; CDR3aa: CASSLLGENTGELFF; CDR3nt: TGTGCCAGCAGCCTTCTAGGGGAGAACACCGGGGAGCTGTTTTTT
d_gene: .; j_gene: TRBJ1-2; v_gene: TRBV4-1; abundance: .; CDR3aa: CASSQDQSRDSDGYTF; CDR3nt: TGCGCCAGCAGCCAAGACCAATCCCGGGACTCGGATGGCTACACCTTC
d_gene: TRBD1; j_gene: TRBJ2-1; v_gene: TRBV6-1; abundance: .; CDR3aa: CASSPRRGHEQFF; CDR3nt: TGTGCCAGCAGTCCGAGAAGGGGGCATGAGCAGTTCTTC
d_gene: .; j_gene: TRBJ2-7; v_gene: TRBV6-1; abundance: once; CDR3aa: CASSERFELEQYF; CDR3nt: TGTGCCAGCAGTGAAAGATTCGAACTCGAGCAGTACTTC
d_gene: .; j_gene: TRBJ1-6; v_gene: TRBV5-1; abundance: few; CDR3aa: CASSLTANSYNSPLHF; CDR3nt: TGCGCCAGCAGCCTGACAGCTAACTCCTATAATTCACCCCTCCACTTT
d_gene: TRBD1; j_gene: TRBJ2-6; v_gene: TRBV7-9; abundance: .; CDR3aa: CASSLVDRANSGANVLTF; CDR3nt: TGTGCCAGCAGCTTAGTGGACAGGGCGAACTCTGGGGCCAACGTCCTGACTTTC
d_gene: .; j_gene: TRBJ2-7; v_gene: TRBV6-6; abundance: .; CDR3aa: CASSYSDRPYEQYF; CDR3nt: TGTGCCAGCAGTTACAGCGACAGGCCCTACGAGCAGTACTTC
d_gene: .; j_gene: TRBJ1-3; v_gene: TRBV5-1; abundance: .; CDR3aa: CASSLEGSDGNTIYF; CDR3nt: TGCGCCAGCAGCTTGGAGGGGTCGGACGGAAACACCATATATTTT